This TCR beta chain was captured by sequencing in a study of T cells in Graves' hyperthyroidism and ophthalmopathy. Turning to the study itself: Peripheral blood was acquired at first diagnosis, ahead of any therapy whatsoever. The study's findings and limits: A 13 V-J signature model discriminated ophthalmopathy versus stable hyperthyroidism.

The cohort's ophthalmopathy patients, a group with duration under 3 months, had a Clinical Activity Score of at least 3 and a NOSPECS grade of at least 4. It was 10 ml of fresh peripheral blood that supplied the PBMCs. Authors of the study amplified TCR beta CDR3 regions from RNA transcripts. The primer set for the first-round RT-PCR of the TCR CDR3 was HTBI. Via MiXCR, TCRdb re-called the multiplex PCR reads, giving one row per CDR3 protein. The sample includes roughly 520,000 distinct CDR3 sequences, roughly a quarter seen only once; the top ten take roughly 12%. This clonotype was counted many times. Its matching antigen is unknown. Germline V gives CDR1 SGHKS, CDR2 YYEKEE (reference sequence). The CDR3 is made up of 17 amino acids. The trim removed 0 bases at V and 1 base at J, leaving 4 bases unmatched.

The J gene is TRBJ2-5, the V gene TRBV5-5, with 12 bases fitting TRBD2. Material: blood. This clonotype was obtained from a woman aged 25 to 45 with Graves' ophthalmopathy. CDR3 amino acids: CASSLAASGGAQETQYF. CDR3 nucleotides: TGTGCCAGCAGCTTGGCGGCTAGCGGGGGGGCCCAAGAGACCCAGTACTTC.